Reported below is one TCR beta chain. Per the original methods: Amplification with reference gene primers provided the estimates of nucleated cell counts. The repertoire was sequenced with immunoSEQ multiplex PCR; TCRdb's copy has only in-frame clones and lacks some. V and J calls and clone size come straight from that table; D and trimming were deduced from the DNA. The table has a few hundred thousand clones, approximately 87% seen once. The data were taken from a study of blood T cell repertoires in COVID-19. Study overall: Samples of COVID-19 (acute and convalescent) were obtained from the United States, Italy and Spain. In each case, the material was cDNA or gDNA derived from T cells, B-cell-depleted T cells, or PBMCs.

The germline gives CDR1 SQVTM, CDR2 ANQGSEA. The CDR3 totals 13 residues. This rearrangement joins TRBV29-1 to TRBJ2-1; 12 bases match TRBD2. Sequenced input: peripheral blood. This sequence originates from a man aged 60 to 69 who had recovered from COVID-19. This chain's CDR3 is CAAPTSGGYEQFF. The DNA for the CDR3 is TGCGCGGCACCGACTAGCGGGGGTTATGAGCAGTTCTTC.